The sequence of this TCR beta chain was determined in a study of T cells in Graves' hyperthyroidism and ophthalmopathy. J gave up 7 bases and V 2 bases, and 6 bases lay outside the gene matches. The length of the CDR3 is 15 residues. Germline V gives CDR1 SNHLY, CDR2 FYNNEI. Note on this clonotype: What it recognizes is unknown.

Study outcomes and limitations: Ophthalmopathy was model-predicted a median roughly 6.2 months pre-onset.

Researchers took RNA transcripts and amplified the TCR beta CDR3 regions from them. The TCR CDR3 first-round RT-PCR relied on the HTBI primer set. TCRdb passed the multiplex PCR reads through MiXCR, listing each CDR3 protein once. The sample comprises 660,000 or so distinct CDR3 sequences, about a fifth of which are singletons, and over 30% rests with the top ten. This clonotype was sampled from a man between 25 and 39 years old with Graves' ophthalmopathy. Sequencing was done on a sample of blood. The rearrangement uses TRBV2 and TRBJ1-5; 9 nucleotides line up with TRBD1. The CDR3 coding sequence is TGTGCCAGCAGTGAAATGGGACAGGGTCGACAGCCCCAGCATTTT. This translates into CASSEMGQGRQPQHF.